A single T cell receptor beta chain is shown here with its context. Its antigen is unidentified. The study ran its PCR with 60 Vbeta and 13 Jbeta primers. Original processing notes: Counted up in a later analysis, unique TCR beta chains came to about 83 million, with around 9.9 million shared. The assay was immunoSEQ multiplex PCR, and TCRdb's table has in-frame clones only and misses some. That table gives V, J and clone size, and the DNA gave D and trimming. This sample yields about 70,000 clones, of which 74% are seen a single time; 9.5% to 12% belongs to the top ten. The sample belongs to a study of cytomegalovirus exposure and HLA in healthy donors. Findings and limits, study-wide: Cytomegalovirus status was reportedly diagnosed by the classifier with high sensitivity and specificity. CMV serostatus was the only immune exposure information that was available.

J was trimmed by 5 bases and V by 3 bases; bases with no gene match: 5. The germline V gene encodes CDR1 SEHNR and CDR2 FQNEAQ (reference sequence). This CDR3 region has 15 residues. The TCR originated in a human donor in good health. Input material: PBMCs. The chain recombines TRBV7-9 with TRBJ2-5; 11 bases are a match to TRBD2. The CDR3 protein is CASSLGLAEGETQYF. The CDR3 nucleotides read TGTGCCAGCAGCTTGGGACTAGCGGAGGGGGAGACCCAGTACTTC. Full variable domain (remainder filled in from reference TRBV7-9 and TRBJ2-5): DTGVSQNPRHKITKRGQNVTFRCDPISEHNRLYWYRQTLGQGPEFLTYFQNEAQLEKSRLLSDRFSAERPKGSFSTLEIQRTEQGDSAMYLCASSLGLAEGETQYFGPGTRLLVL.